The 32 T cell receptor beta chains below come from one sample, sequenced in a study of T-cell memory formation after mild COVID-19. One entry per CDR3 protein results from TCRdb running MiXCR on the 5' RACE reads. The sample contains about 150,000 distinct CDR3 sequences, approximately 26% of which appear only once. The material sequenced was PBMCs or a T cell subset sorted from them (not recorded which). These receptors all stem from an adult woman who had mild COVID-19 (a few samples of this study predate the infection). Cell type and time point are not known.

The chain links TRBV7-9 to TRBJ1-2; D not certain. V was clipped by 1 base and J by 3 bases, with 6 bases between them. This CDR3 comprises 13 residues. Germline CDR1 reads SEHNR; CDR2 reads FQNEAQ (reference sequence). This CDR3 reads CASSLGAHYGYTF. CDR3 coding DNA: TGTGCCAGCAGCTTAGGCGCACACTATGGCTACACCTTC.

CDR3 protein: CSPDGEGDVVFYGYTF. CDR3 in DNA: TGCAGTCCCGACGGGGAGGGGGACGTGGTGTTTTATGGCTACACCTTC. The V call is TRBV20-1, the J call TRBJ1-2; TRBD1 might be the D (6 bases). The CDR3 covers 16 residues. The V gene's germline CDR1 is DFQATT and CDR2 SNEGSKA (reference sequence). Trimming cost V 8 bases and J 5 bases, with 27 bases left between them.

The V and J genes are TRBV9 and TRBJ2-7; D unresolved. This CDR3 region has 15 residues. Between the trimmed V and J ends, which lost 2 bases and 4 bases, there was a span of 16 bases. Germline lookup yields CDR1 SGDLS and CDR2 YYNGEE. CDR3 nucleotide sequence: TGTGCCAGCAGCGTTGGTTTGACAACCTCTTACGAGCAGTACTTC. Translation: CASSVGLTTSYEQYF.

The sample holds a few counts of this clonotype. The V and J genes are TRBV27 and TRBJ2-7; 9 positions match TRBD2. CDR1 is MNHEY and CDR2 is SMNVEV in the germline V gene (reference sequence). The CDR3 is 15 amino acids. V dropped 4 bases and J dropped 3; count of bases not matched to a gene: 7. CDR3 region: CASSYSGRKLYEQYF. CDR3 coding DNA: TGTGCCAGCAGTTATAGCGGGAGAAAGCTCTACGAGCAGTACTTC.

This clonotype was recorded a few times. The chain uses TRBV7-9 and TRBJ1-1; no definite D call. Germline lookup yields CDR1 SEHNR and CDR2 FQNEAQ (reference sequence). Trimming cost V 5 bases and J 4 bases, with 17 bases left between them. The CDR3 runs to 15 residues. The CDR3 nucleotides are TGTGCCAGCAGCCAGGAGGACCCCCGTGTCACTGAAGCTTTCTTT. This encodes CASSQEDPRVTEAFF.

This clonotype was picked up a small number of times. The chain couples TRBV5-1 to TRBJ1-1, with 8 bases aligning to TRBD1. The CDR3 consists of 14 residues. CDR1 SGHRS and CDR2 YFSETQ come from the germline V gene. V lost 0 bases, J lost 4 bases, and 2 bases stayed unmatched. The DNA for the CDR3 is TGCGCCAGCAGCTTGGGACAGGGGAGCACTGAAGCTTTCTTT. This encodes CASSLGQGSTEAFF.

The gene calls are TRBV4-2 and TRBJ2-5; TRBD1 might be the D (6 bases). Trimming took off 1 base at V and 2 bases at J, with 11 bases between the two ends. CDR3 size: 15 residues. The V gene's germline CDR1 is LGHNA and CDR2 YNFKEQ. CDR3 sequence: CASSQGDRRQETQYF. The CDR3 DNA is TGTGCCAGCAGCCAAGGCGACAGGAGACAAGAGACCCAGTACTTC.

Only a few counts were recorded for this clonotype. This sequence joins TRBV7-8 and TRBJ2-1, with D perhaps TRBD2 (6 bases). The V gene's germline CDR1 is SGHVS and CDR2 FQNEAQ. V lost 3 bases to trimming and J lost 1 base, with 10 bases between them. The CDR3 runs 15 residues. The CDR3 sequence: CASSFLAGSYNEQFF. The CDR3 coding sequence is TGTGCCAGCAGCTTCCTGGCGGGGTCCTACAATGAGCAGTTCTTC.

The chain links TRBV7-9 to TRBJ1-1; 10 bases map to TRBD1. With V trimmed by 3 bases and J by 11 bases, 9 bases remained unmatched. This CDR3 contains 14 residues. The germline gives CDR1 SEHNR, CDR2 FQNEAQ (reference sequence). For the CDR3, the DNA is TGTGCCAGCAGCTTTCCCCGGGACAGGGGATTGGCTTTCTTT. Its translation: CASSFPRDRGLAFF.

This clonotype was seen a few times. The J gene is TRBJ2-1, the V gene TRBV6-5, with 8 bases identical to TRBD1. CDR3 size: 15 residues. Trimming took 5 bases from V and 3 from J; bases not matched to a gene: 6. Germline CDR1 reads MNHEY; CDR2 reads SVGAGI. For the CDR3, the DNA is TGTGCCAGCAGTACACAGGGGGACAGCTACAATGAGCAGTTCTTC. The encoded protein is CASSTQGDSYNEQFF.

J is TRBJ1-1 and V is TRBV27; maybe TRBD1 (5 bases). The CDR3 runs to 13 residues. V lost 6 bases and J 5 bases, leaving 13 bases between the germline ends. The germline gives CDR1 MNHEY, CDR2 SMNVEV (reference sequence). This CDR3 is CASRVGRGTEAFF. CDR3 coding DNA: TGTGCCAGCAGAGTAGGGCGGGGGACTGAAGCTTTCTTT.

This clonotype was counted between two and nine times. The chain joins TRBV12-3 or TRBV12-4 to TRBJ1-2; possibly TRBD1 for D (5 bases). V lost 4 bases and J 0 bases, leaving 24 bases between the germline ends. The CDR3 sequence is 19 residues long. The CDR3 loop reads CASSSREDLWGRANYGYTF. The CDR3 region has the DNA TGTGCCAGCAGTTCGCGAGAAGATTTGTGGGGCCGCGCTAACTATGGCTACACCTTC.

This clonotype has only one observation. The chain combines TRBV6-2 or TRBV6-3 with TRBJ2-2; 11 bases agree with TRBD2. V dropped 2 bases and J dropped 5; count of bases not matched to a gene: 7. CDR1 is MNHEY, CDR2 SVGEGT, per germline. This CDR3 has 17 residues. The CDR3 bases are TGTGCCAGCAGTTACCTACTGCTAGCGGGGGGAACCGGGGAGCTGTTTTTT. Protein sequence: CASSYLLLAGGTGELFF.

This clonotype turned up a few times. This sequence joins TRBV5-6 and TRBJ2-7; the match to TRBD1 covers 7 bases. The CDR3 sequence is 15 residues long. V trimming: 7 bases; J trimming: 1 base; junction bases outside the gene matches: 11. Germline V gene sequence: CDR1 SGHDT, CDR2 YYEEEE. CDR3 DNA sequence: TGTGCCAGCGCTAACTCGGGACAGACGTCCTACGAGCAGTACTTC. Its translation is CASANSGQTSYEQYF.

This clonotype was counted a single time. In nucleotides, the CDR3 is TGTGCCAGCAGCCAAGATTCGGACAGTAACTATGGCTACACCTTC. Protein: CASSQDSDSNYGYTF. The chain has TRBV3-1 and TRBJ1-2, with D perhaps matching TRBD1 (6 bases). V lost 0 bases to trimming and J lost 1 base, with 9 bases between them. The CDR3 extends over 15 amino acids. The germline CDR1 and CDR2 sequences are LGHDT and YNNKEL (reference sequence).

This clonotype occurred a few times. The rearrangement joins TRBV14 to TRBJ1-2, with D maybe TRBD1 (5 bases). The CDR3 runs to 15 residues. Germline values: CDR1 SGHDN, CDR2 FVKESK. Trimming took 4 bases from V and 3 from J, leaving 15 bases between them. CDR3 sequence reads: CASSPWRDGYYGYTF. The CDR3 coding sequence is TGTGCCAGCAGCCCTTGGAGGGACGGGTACTATGGCTACACCTTC.

This clonotype was seen at least ten times. The rearrangement uses TRBV21-1 and TRBJ2-2; the D call TRBD1 from the table was never checked on the DNA. TRBV21-1 is listed as a pseudogene. This CDR3 has 18 residues. The CDR3 nucleotides are TGTGCCAGCAGCAGACACAGCAGGGTGACCCTGAACACCGGGGAGCTGTTTTTT. It yields the protein CASSRHSRVTLNTGELFF.

This clonotype was recorded a few times. This rearrangement joins TRBV7-9 to TRBJ2-1; D remains unclear. V was shortened by 11 bases and J by 10 bases, with 18 bases between the two germline ends. The CDR3 sequence is 12 residues long. From germline, CDR1 is SEHNR and CDR2 FQNEAQ (reference sequence). CDR3 in amino acids: CALHLSASEQFF. The CDR3 DNA reads TGTGCCCTGCATCTTAGTGCAAGCGAGCAGTTCTTC.

This clonotype was counted a few times. The chain carries TRBV20-1 and TRBJ2-7; TRBD2 matches 9 bases. Germline CDR1 reads DFQATT; CDR2 reads SNEGSKA (reference sequence). V dropped 0 bases and J dropped 5; count of bases not matched to a gene: 11. CDR3 size: 16 residues. CDR3 sequence reads: CSARDVASGTWNEQYF. The CDR3 DNA reads as TGCAGTGCTAGAGATGTGGCTAGCGGGACCTGGAACGAGCAGTACTTC.

V is TRBV7-2 and J is TRBJ2-3; no firm D call. Germline CDR1 and CDR2: SGHTA and FQGNSA. V was cut by 4 bases and J by 1 base, with 12 bases left in between. The CDR3 is made up of 15 amino acids. The CDR3: CASSWLAEGTDTQYF. The CDR3 DNA sequence: TGTGCCAGCAGCTGGTTGGCAGAGGGCACAGATACGCAGTATTTT. The entire variable domain, with the rest obtained from reference TRBV7-2 and TRBJ2-3, is as follows: GAGVSQSPSNKVTEKGKDVELRCDPISGHTALYWYRQSLGQGLEFLIYFQGNSAPDKSGLPSDRFSAERTGGSVSTLTIQRTQQEDSAVYLCASSWLAEGTDTQYFGPGTRLTVL.

This clonotype was seen more than once but under ten times. The chain joins TRBV5-6 to TRBJ2-1, with D maybe TRBD2 (6 bases). Germline values: CDR1 SGHDT, CDR2 YYEEEE. The CDR3 runs 15 residues. V was trimmed by 0 bases and J by 8 bases, leaving 15 bases between them. The CDR3 DNA is TGTGCCAGCAGCTTGGGAGGAGGGCCGTTCTATGAGCAGTTCTTC. This sequence encodes CASSLGGGPFYEQFF.

The chain uses TRBV27 and TRBJ1-1; D is ambiguous. The length of the CDR3 is 13 residues. In germline, CDR1 is MNHEY, CDR2 SMNVEV (reference sequence). Between the trimmed V and J ends, which lost 2 bases and 3 bases, there was a span of 7 bases. CDR3 amino acids: CASSLRPHTEAFF. Here the CDR3 DNA reads TGTGCCAGCAGTTTAAGACCCCACACTGAAGCTTTCTTT.

This clonotype was detected a few times. The chain joins TRBV5-1 to TRBJ1-1; D gene unclear. The ends were cut back, 8 bases at V and 0 bases at J, with 8 bases in the middle. The germline V gene encodes CDR1 SGHRS and CDR2 YFSETQ. This CDR3 is built from 12 residues. DNA for the CDR3: TGCGCCAGTCATTCTATGAACACTGAAGCTTTCTTT. Translation gives CASHSMNTEAFF.

This clonotype has just a few counts. Compared with germline, one end of the junction differs, possibly owing to a read error. CDR3 residues: CASSVVDLSYTEQFF. For the CDR3, the DNA is TGTGCCAGCAGCGTAGTTGACCTTTCCTACACTGAGCAGTTCTTC. V is TRBV9 and J is TRBJ2-1; D remains unclear. Germline V lookup: CDR1 SGDLS, CDR2 YYNGEE. The CDR3 has 15 residues. Together with reference TRBV9 and TRBJ2-1, the CDR3 gives the full variable domain: DSGVTQTPKHLITATGQRVTLRCSPRSGDLSVYWYQQSLDQGLQFLIQYYNGEERAKGNILERFSAQQFPDLHSELNLSSLELGDSALYFCASSVVDLSYTEQFFGPGTRLTVL.

This clonotype has just a few counts. The chain links TRBV5-1 to TRBJ1-5; D not certain. Trimming left V 4 bases short and J 4 bases short, with 15 bases between. The CDR3 totals 15 residues. CDR1 is SGHRS and CDR2 is YFSETQ in the germline V gene. The CDR3 nucleotides read TGCGCCAGCAGCCCCGGGGAGGGCGCGAATCAGCCCCAGCATTTT. This codes for CASSPGEGANQPQHF.

The chain combines TRBV29-1 with TRBJ2-3; TRBD1 agrees at 7 bases. The junction had 8 bases not matched to a gene; V was cut back by 1 base and J by 1 base. This CDR3 is 16 amino acids long. Germline CDR1 SQVTM, CDR2 ANQGSEA. Here the CDR3 reads CSVEGPRDRRTDTQYF. In nucleotides, the CDR3 is TGCAGCGTTGAAGGACCCCGGGACAGACGCACAGATACGCAGTATTTT.

This clonotype was counted only a few times. The J gene is TRBJ2-5, the V gene TRBV9; D is undetermined. The V and J ends lost 2 bases and 8 bases respectively, with 10 bases between them. The CDR3 sequence is 12 residues long. The germline CDR1 and CDR2 sequences are SGDLS and YYNGEE. CDR3 nucleotide sequence: TGTGCCAGCAGCGTTGAAGAGAAAACCCAGTACTTC. Translating it yields CASSVEEKTQYF.

This clonotype was seen a few times. The chain joins TRBV20-1 to TRBJ2-1; 8 nucleotides match TRBD2. J gave up 8 bases and V 3 bases, and 9 bases lay outside the gene matches. CDR1 is DFQATT, CDR2 SNEGSKA, per germline (reference sequence). The CDR3 sequence is 14 residues long. CDR3 residues: CSARDGSGIYEQFF. The CDR3 DNA reads as TGCAGTGCTAGGGATGGTAGCGGGATATATGAGCAGTTCTTC.

V and J are TRBV20-1 and TRBJ2-1, with D unclear. The CDR3 extends over 16 amino acids. Trimming cost V 4 bases and J 1 base, with 17 bases left between them. Germline V gene sequence: CDR1 DFQATT, CDR2 SNEGSKA (reference sequence). DNA for the CDR3: TGCAGTGCTACCCCACGGCAGAGAATATCCTACAATGAGCAGTTCTTC. This codes for CSATPRQRISYNEQFF.

V is TRBV9 and J is TRBJ2-2; D tentatively fits TRBD1 or TRBD2 (5 bases each). Deletions cut 5 bases from V and 0 bases from J, with 14 bases between. The CDR3 sequence is 16 residues long. Germline V lookup: CDR1 SGDLS, CDR2 YYNGEE. CDR3 in amino acids: CASSGPGPSNTGELFF. Here the CDR3 DNA reads TGTGCCAGCAGTGGACCGGGACCGTCGAACACCGGGGAGCTGTTTTTT.

This rearrangement joins TRBV4-1 to TRBJ1-2; D unresolved. The length of the CDR3 is 15 residues. The germline CDR1 and CDR2 sequences are MGHRA and YSYEKL. V was pared by 3 bases and J by 8 bases, with 19 bases between. The CDR3 DNA reads as TGCGCCAGCAGCCATCCGGCCGGGAGAAGCAGGGGCTACACCTTC. It is translated as CASSHPAGRSRGYTF.

V is TRBV18 and J is TRBJ2-1, with 9 bases that match TRBD2. Per germline, CDR1 KGHSH and CDR2 LQKENI. The V gene end was trimmed by 3 bases and the J gene end by 3 bases; junction bases not matched to a gene: 6. The CDR3 contains 16 residues. This CDR3 is CASSPPGLADYNEQFF. The CDR3 DNA reads as TGTGCCAGCTCACCTCCGGGACTAGCCGACTACAATGAGCAGTTCTTC.